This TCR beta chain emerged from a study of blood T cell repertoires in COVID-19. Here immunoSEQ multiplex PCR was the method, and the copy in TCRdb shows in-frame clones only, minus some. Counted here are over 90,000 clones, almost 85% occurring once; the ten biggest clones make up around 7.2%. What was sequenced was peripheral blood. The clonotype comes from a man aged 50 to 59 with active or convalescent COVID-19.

The chain's CDR3 is CASSQHNNEQFF. CDR3 sequence (DNA): TGTGCCAGCAGCCAACACAACAATGAGCAGTTCTTC. The chain is built from TRBV14 and TRBJ2-1; D is unclear. Trimming took 2 bases from V and 5 from J, leaving 4 bases between them. Germline CDR1 SGHDN, CDR2 FVKESK. The CDR3 totals 12 residues.